Below, one T cell receptor beta chain is given with its context. Authors' data handling: Cell counts per sample came from amplifying reference gene primers. Clones were sequenced by immunoSEQ multiplex PCR, and TCRdb holds only the in-frame ones, with some missing. That table furnishes V, J and clone size, whereas the DNA furnished D and trimming. The sample yields about 130,000 clones, 88% seen once. This sample was included in a study of blood T cell repertoires in COVID-19. Study details: Both acute and convalescent COVID-19 samples were obtained from the United States, Italy and Spain. From T cells, B-cell-depleted T cells, or PBMCs came the material, which was cDNA or gDNA.

V was pared by 3 bases and J by 0 bases, with 9 bases between. Germline-derived CDR1 and CDR2 are LNHNV and YYDKDF (reference sequence). This CDR3 region has 14 residues. Sequenced: peripheral blood. The TCR comes from a man aged 45 to 65 with acute or convalescent COVID-19. This chain connects TRBV15 to TRBJ2-7, with D perhaps matching TRBD1 (6 bases). CDR3 bases: TGTGCCACCAGCAGTAGGACAGACTCCTACGAGCAGTACTTC. It encodes CATSSRTDSYEQYF.